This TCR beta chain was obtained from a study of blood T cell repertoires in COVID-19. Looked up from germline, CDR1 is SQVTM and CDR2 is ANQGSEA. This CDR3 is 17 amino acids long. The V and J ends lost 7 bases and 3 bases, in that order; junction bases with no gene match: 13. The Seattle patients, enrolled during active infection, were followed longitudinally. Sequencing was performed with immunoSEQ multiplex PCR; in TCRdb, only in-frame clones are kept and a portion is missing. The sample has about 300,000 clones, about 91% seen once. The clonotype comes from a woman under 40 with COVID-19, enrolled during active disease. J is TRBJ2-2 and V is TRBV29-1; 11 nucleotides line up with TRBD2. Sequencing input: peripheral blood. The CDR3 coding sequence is TGCAGCGCACTCCGGGTAGCGGGGGGGCATTACACCGGGGAGCTGTTTTTT. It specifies CSALRVAGGHYTGELFF.